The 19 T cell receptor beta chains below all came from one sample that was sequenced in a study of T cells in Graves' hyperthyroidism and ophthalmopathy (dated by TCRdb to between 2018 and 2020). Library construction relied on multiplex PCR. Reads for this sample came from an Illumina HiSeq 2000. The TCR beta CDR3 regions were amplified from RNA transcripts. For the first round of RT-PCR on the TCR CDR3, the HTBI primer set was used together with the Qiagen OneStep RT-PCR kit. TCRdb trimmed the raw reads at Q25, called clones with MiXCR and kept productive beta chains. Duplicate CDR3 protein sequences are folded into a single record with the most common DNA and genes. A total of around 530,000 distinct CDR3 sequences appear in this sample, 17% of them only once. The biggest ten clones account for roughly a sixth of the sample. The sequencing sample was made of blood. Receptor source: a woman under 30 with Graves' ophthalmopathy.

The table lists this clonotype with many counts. The CDR3 DNA is TGTGCCAGCAGAGGGGACAGACTGAACACTGAAGCTTTCTTT. Translation gives CASRGDRLNTEAFF. The chain employs TRBV3-1 and TRBJ1-1, with 7 bases aligning to TRBD1. The CDR3 extends over 14 amino acids. From germline, CDR1 is LGHDT and CDR2 YNNKEL (reference sequence). Trimming took 6 bases from V and 0 from J; bases not matched to a gene: 4.

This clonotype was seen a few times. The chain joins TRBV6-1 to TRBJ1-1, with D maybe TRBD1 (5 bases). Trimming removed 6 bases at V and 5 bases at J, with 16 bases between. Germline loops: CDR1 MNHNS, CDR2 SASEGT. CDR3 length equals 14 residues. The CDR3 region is CASRPDSLRTEAFF. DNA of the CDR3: TGTGCCAGCAGGCCCGACAGTTTAAGGACTGAAGCTTTCTTT.

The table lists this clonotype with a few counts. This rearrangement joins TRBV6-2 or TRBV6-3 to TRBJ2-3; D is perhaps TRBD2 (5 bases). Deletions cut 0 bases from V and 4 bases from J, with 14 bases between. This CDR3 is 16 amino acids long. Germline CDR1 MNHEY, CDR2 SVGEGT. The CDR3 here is CASSYSAASPADTQYF. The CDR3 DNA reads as TGTGCCAGCAGTTACTCGGCGGCTAGCCCCGCAGATACGCAGTATTTT.

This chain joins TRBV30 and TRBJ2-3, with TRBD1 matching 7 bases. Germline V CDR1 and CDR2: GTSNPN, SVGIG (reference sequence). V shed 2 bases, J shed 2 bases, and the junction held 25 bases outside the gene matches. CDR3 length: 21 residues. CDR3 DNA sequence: TGTGCCTGGAGTTTATACAGGGGCGTGAGTGATTCTCCGTTTCTCACAGATACGCAGTATTTT. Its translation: CAWSLYRGVSDSPFLTDTQYF.

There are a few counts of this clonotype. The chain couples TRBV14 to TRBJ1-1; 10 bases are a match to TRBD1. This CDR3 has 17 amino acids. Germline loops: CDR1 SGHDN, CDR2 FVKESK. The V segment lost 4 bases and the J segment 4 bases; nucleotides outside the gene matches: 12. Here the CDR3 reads CASSRPGQGKVGTEAFF. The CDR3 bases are TGTGCCAGCAGCCGCCCGGGACAGGGGAAGGTGGGCACTGAAGCTTTCTTT.

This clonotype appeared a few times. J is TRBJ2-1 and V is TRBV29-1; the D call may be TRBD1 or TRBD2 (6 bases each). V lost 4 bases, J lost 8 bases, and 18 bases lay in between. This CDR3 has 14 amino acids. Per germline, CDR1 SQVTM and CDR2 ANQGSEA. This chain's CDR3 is CSVVGGRLGDEQFF. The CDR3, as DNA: TGCAGCGTTGTTGGGGGGCGCTTAGGGGATGAGCAGTTCTTC.

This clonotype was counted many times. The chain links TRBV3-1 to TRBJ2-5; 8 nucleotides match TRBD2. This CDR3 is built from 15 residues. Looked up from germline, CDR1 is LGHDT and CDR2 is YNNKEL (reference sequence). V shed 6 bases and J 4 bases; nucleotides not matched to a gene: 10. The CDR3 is CASRGLAPSGETQYF. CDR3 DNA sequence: TGTGCCAGCAGAGGACTAGCCCCCTCGGGAGAGACCCAGTACTTC.

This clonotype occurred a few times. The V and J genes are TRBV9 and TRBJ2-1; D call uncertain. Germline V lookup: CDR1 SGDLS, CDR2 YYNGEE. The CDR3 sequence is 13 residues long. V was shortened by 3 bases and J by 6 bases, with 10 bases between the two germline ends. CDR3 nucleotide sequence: TGTGCCAGCAGCGGACGACGGTTCAATGAGCAGTTCTTC. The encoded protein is CASSGRRFNEQFF.

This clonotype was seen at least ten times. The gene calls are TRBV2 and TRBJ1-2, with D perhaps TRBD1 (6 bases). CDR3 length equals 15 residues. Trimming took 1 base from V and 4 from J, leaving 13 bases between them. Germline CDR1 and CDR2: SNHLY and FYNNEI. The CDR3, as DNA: TGTGCCAGCAGTGAAGGGAGGACAGCAACCTATGGCTACACCTTC. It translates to CASSEGRTATYGYTF.

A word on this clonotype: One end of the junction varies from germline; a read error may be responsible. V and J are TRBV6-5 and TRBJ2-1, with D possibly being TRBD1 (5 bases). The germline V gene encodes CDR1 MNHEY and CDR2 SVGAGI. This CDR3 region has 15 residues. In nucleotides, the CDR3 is TGTGCCAGCAGTTACTCGCTACAGGTCCACAAGGAGCAGTTCTTC. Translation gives CASSYSLQVHKEQFF.

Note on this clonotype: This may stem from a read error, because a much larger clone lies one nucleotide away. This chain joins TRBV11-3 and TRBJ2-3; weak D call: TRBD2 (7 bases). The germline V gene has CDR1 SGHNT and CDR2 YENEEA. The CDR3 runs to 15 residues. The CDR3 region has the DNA TGTGCCATCAGCTTATCCGGGGGGCCCACAGATACGCAGTATTTT. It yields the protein CAISLSGGPTDTQYF.

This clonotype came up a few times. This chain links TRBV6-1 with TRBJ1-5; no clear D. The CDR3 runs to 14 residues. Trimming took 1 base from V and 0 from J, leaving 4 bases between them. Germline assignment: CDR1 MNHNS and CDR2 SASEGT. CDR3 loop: CASSEDSSNQPQHF. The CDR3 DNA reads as TGTGCCAGCAGTGAAGACAGTAGCAATCAGCCCCAGCATTTT.

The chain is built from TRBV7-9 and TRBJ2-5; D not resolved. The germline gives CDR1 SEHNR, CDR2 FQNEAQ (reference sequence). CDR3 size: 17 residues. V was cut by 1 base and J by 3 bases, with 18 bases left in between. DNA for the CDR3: TGTGCCAGCAGCTTAGTTAGGGCCTCTCCCCGGGAAGAGACCCAGTACTTC. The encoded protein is CASSLVRASPREETQYF.

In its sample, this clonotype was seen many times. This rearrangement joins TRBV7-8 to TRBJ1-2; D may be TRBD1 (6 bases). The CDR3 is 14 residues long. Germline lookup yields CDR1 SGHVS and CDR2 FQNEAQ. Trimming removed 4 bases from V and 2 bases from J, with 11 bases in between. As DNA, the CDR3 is TGTGCCAGCAGCTCCGGGACATCCAACTATGGCTACACCTTC. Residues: CASSSGTSNYGYTF.

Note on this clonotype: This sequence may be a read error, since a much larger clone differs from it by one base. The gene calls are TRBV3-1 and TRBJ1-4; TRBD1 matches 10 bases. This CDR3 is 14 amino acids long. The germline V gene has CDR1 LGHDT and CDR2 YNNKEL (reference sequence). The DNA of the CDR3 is TGTGCCAGCAACGGACAGGGGGGGGATGAAAAACTGGTTTTT. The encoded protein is CASNGQGGDEKLVF.

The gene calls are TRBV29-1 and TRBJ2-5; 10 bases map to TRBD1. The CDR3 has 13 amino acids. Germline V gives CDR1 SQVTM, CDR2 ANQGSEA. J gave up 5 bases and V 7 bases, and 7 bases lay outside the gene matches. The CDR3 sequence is CSARTGGEETQYF. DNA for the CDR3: TGCAGCGCCCGGACAGGGGGTGAGGAGACCCAGTACTTC. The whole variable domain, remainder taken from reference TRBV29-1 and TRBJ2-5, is SAVISQKPSRDICQRGTSLTIQCQVDSQVTMMFWYRQQPGQSLTLIATANQGSEATYESGFVIDKFPISRPNLTFSTLTVSNMSPEDSSIYLCSARTGGEETQYFGPGTRLLVL.

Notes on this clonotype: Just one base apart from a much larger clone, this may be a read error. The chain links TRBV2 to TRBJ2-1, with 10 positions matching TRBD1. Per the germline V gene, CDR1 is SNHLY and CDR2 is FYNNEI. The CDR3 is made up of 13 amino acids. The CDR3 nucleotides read TGTGCCAGCGCTGGGACAGGGGACAATGGGCAGTTCTTC. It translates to CASAGTGDNGQFF.

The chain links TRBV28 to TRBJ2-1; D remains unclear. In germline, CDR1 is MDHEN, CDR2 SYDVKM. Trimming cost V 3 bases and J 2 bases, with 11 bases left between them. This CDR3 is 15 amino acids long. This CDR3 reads CASSLGNLTYNEQFF. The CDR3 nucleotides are TGTGCCAGCAGTTTGGGCAACCTCACCTACAATGAGCAGTTCTTC.

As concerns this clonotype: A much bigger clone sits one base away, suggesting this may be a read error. The DNA of the CDR3 is TGTGCCTGGGGTGTTGGGGGCGAAAAACTGTTTTTT. Translating it yields CAWGVGGEKLFF. V and J are TRBV30 and TRBJ1-4, with a possible D match to TRBD1 (6 bases). Germline values: CDR1 GTSNPN, CDR2 SVGIG (reference sequence). The CDR3 extends over 12 amino acids.